This passage covers 8 T cell receptor beta chains from one sample sequenced in a study of shared T cell receptors in the human thymus. Sequenced by immunoSEQ multiplex PCR; TCRdb stores in-frame clones only, minus some. This sample has about 400,000 clones, with about 95% found just once. The sequenced sample was thymocytes. The receptor set was obtained from a human donor.

The chain carries TRBV4-3 and TRBJ2-7, with a possible D match to TRBD1 (6 bases). V was cut by 3 bases and J by 5 bases, with 29 bases left in between. The CDR3 totals 19 residues. CDR1 is LGHNA and CDR2 is YSLEER in the germline V gene. DNA for the CDR3: TGCGCCAGCAGCCAGACTCGTTGTGCAGGGGATGAAGGATATGACGAGCAGTACTTC. This encodes CASSQTRCAGDEGYDEQYF.

For the CDR3, the DNA is TGCGCCAGCAGTCTGACTAGCGGTCCCACCGGGGAGCTGTTTTTT. Encoded protein: CASSLTSGPTGELFF. The V and J genes are TRBV10-2 and TRBJ2-2; 9 nucleotides line up with TRBD2. CDR1 and CDR2 (germline): WSHSY, SAAADI. The CDR3 has 15 residues. Germline trimming cut 5 bases from V and 4 bases from J; bases unmatched to any gene: 5.

The chain has TRBV6-5 and TRBJ2-1; 14 bases fit TRBD2. V shed 4 bases, J shed 3 bases, and the junction held 2 bases outside the gene matches. The germline V gene encodes CDR1 MNHEY and CDR2 SVGAGI. This CDR3 is built from 16 residues. The CDR3 reads CASSLGTSGGYNEQFF. The CDR3 region has the DNA TGTGCCAGCAGTTTAGGGACTAGCGGGGGCTACAATGAGCAGTTCTTC.

This clone is a singleton in its sample. The chain carries TRBV28 and TRBJ1-4; D perhaps matches TRBD1 (5 bases). CDR3 length equals 15 residues. V lost 6 bases and J 5 bases, leaving 16 bases between the germline ends. The germline V gene encodes CDR1 MDHEN and CDR2 SYDVKM. In nucleotides, the CDR3 is TGTGCCAGCAGCCCCGCGAGGGGAGGGAATGAAAAACTGTTTTTT. This sequence encodes CASSPARGGNEKLFF.

This clone was found a few times. This sequence joins TRBV19 and TRBJ1-2, with 7 nucleotides matching TRBD1. The germline V gene encodes CDR1 LNHDA and CDR2 SQIVND (reference sequence). Germline trimming cut 1 base from V and 7 bases from J; bases unmatched to any gene: 6. The CDR3 totals 14 residues. The CDR3 DNA is TGTGCCAGTAGTATAGTTGACAGGGATGCTGGCTACACCTTC. It is translated as CASSIVDRDAGYTF.

V gene TRBV6-1 combines with J gene TRBJ1-5; 10 nucleotides line up with TRBD1. Trimming removed 0 bases from V and 0 bases from J; junction bases left unmatched: 2. CDR3 length: 17 amino acids. Germline-derived CDR1 and CDR2 are MNHNS and SASEGT. The chain's CDR3 is CASSEAGTGVSNQPQHF. The CDR3 nucleotides read TGTGCCAGCAGTGAAGCGGGGACAGGGGTTAGCAATCAGCCCCAGCATTTT.

The chain employs TRBV5-1 and TRBJ1-2; D may be TRBD1 (5 bases). Germline V gene lookup returns CDR1 SGHRS and CDR2 YFSETQ. Trimming took off 5 bases at V and 6 bases at J, with 14 bases between the two ends. The CDR3 has 13 residues. Written as DNA, the CDR3 is TGCGCCAGCAGAGACAGACCCAGCGATGGCTACACCTTC. Protein: CASRDRPSDGYTF.

CDR3 nucleotides: TGTGCCAGTAGTATAGTTGTTGGGACTCCCGTCTCCGATACGCAGTATTTT. This translates into CASSIVVGTPVSDTQYF. The chain uses TRBV19 and TRBJ2-3; TRBD2 might be the D (6 bases). Trimming stripped 1 base from V and 6 bases from J, with 20 bases between. The germline gives CDR1 LNHDA, CDR2 SQIVND (reference sequence). This CDR3 contains 17 residues.